A single T cell receptor beta chain is shown here with its context. The antigen remains unidentified. This PCR relied on a set of 60 Vbeta primers and 13 Jbeta primers. Profiling relied on immunoSEQ multiplex PCR, and the TCRdb table lists in-frame clones only, not all of them. The sample lists some 130,000 clones, about two thirds seen once, with 2.1% in the top ten. This sample was taken from a study of cytomegalovirus exposure and HLA in healthy donors. The CDR3 runs 12 residues. Looked up from germline, CDR1 is MNHNS and CDR2 is SASEGT. V shed 8 bases and J 9 bases; nucleotides not matched to a gene: 7. Findings of the study overall: Segments of the TCR beta V type were, in most cases, productive about 90% or about 30% of the time in an earlier analysis.

This sequence originates from a woman in her sixties or seventies in good health and CMV-seropositive. The chain uses TRBV6-1 and TRBJ1-2, with 9 bases matching TRBD1. Material for sequencing was PBMCs. The CDR3 DNA reads as TGTGCCAGCGAACGGACAGGGGTCAGCTACACCTTC. Encoded protein: CASERTGVSYTF.